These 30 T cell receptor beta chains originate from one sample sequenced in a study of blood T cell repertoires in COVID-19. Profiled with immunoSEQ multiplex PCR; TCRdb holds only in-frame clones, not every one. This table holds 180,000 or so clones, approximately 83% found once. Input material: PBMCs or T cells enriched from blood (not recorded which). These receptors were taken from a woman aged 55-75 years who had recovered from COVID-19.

CDR3 region: CASSYSHSTDTQYF. The DNA of the CDR3 is TGTGCCAGCAGCTACAGCCATAGCACAGATACGCAGTATTTT. The chain has TRBV7-3 and TRBJ2-3; D ambiguous. Germline CDR1 reads SGHTA; CDR2 reads FQGTGA. This CDR3 has 14 residues. Trimming shortened V by 4 bases and J by 0 bases, and 8 bases separated the two germline ends.

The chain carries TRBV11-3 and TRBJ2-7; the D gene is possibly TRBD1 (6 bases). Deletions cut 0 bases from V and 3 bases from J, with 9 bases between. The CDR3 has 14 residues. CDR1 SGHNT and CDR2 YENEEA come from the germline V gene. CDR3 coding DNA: TGTGCCAGCAGCTTAGACAGGGGCCACTACGAGCAGTACTTC. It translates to CASSLDRGHYEQYF.

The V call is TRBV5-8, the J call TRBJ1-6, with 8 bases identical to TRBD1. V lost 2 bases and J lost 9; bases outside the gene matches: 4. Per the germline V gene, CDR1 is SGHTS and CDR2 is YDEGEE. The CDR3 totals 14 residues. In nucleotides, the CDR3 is TGTGCCAGCAGCTTTGACAGGGGAGGTTCACCCCTCCACTTT. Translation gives CASSFDRGGSPLHF.

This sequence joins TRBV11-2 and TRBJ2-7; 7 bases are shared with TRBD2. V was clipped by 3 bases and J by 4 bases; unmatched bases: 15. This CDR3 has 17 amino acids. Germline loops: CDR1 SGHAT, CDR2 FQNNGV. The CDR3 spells CASSLMFVSGARYEQYF. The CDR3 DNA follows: TGTGCCAGCAGCTTGATGTTTGTGAGCGGGGCTCGTTACGAGCAGTACTTC.

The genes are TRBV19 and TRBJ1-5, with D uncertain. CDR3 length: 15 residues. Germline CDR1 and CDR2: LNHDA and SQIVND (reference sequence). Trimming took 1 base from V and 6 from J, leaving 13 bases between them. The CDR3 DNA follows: TGTGCCAGTAGTATAGCCCACGCGGCCCGTCAGCCCCAGCATTTT. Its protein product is CASSIAHAARQPQHF.

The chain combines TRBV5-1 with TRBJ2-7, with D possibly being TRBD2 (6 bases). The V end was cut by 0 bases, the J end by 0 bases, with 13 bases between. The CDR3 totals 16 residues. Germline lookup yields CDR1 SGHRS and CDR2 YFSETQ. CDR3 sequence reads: CASSLGDFDSSYEQYF. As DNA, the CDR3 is TGCGCCAGCAGCTTGGGGGACTTCGACAGCTCCTACGAGCAGTACTTC.

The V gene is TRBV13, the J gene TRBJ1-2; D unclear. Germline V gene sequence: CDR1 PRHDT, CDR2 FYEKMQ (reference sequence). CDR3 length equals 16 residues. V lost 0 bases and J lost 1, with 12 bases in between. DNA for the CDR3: TGTGCCAGCAGCTTAGGGTCCGCCGGTGGTAACTATGGCTACACCTTC. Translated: CASSLGSAGGNYGYTF.

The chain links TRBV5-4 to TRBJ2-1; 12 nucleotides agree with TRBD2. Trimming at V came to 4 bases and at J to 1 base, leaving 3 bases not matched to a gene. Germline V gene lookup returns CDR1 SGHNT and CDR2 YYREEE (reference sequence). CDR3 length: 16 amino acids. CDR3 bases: TGTGCCAGCAGCACAGGGACTAGCGGGTCCTACAATGAGCAGTTCTTC. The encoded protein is CASSTGTSGSYNEQFF.

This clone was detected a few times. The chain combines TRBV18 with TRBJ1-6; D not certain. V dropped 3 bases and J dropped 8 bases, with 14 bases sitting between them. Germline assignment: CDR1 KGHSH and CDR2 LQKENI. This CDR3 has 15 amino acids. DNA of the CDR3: TGTGCCAGCTCACCTGCGGGATTTGCGGATTCACCCCTCCACTTT. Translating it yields CASSPAGFADSPLHF.

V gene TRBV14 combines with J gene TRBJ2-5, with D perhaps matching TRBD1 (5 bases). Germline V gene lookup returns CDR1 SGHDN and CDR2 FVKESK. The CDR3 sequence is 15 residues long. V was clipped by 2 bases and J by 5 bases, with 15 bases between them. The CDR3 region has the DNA TGTGCCAGCAGCCAACCAGGGTTGGGTTGGGAGACCCAGTACTTC. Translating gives CASSQPGLGWETQYF. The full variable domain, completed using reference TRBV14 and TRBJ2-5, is EAGVTQFPSHSVIEKGQTVTLRCDPISGHDNLYWYRRVMGKEIKFLLHFVKESKQDESGMPNNRFLAERTGGTYSTLKVQPAELEDSGVYFCASSQPGLGWETQYFGPGTRLLVL.

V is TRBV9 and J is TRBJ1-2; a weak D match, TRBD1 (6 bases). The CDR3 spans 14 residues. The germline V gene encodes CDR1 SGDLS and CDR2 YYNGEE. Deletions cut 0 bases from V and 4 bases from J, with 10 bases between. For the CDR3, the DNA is TGTGCCAGCAGCGTAGATCCAGGGGCCTATGGCTACACCTTC. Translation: CASSVDPGAYGYTF.

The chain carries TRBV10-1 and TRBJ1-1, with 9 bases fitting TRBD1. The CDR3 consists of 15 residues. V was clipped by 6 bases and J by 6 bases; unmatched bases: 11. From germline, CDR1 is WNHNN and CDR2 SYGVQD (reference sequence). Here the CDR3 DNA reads TGCGCCAGCAGCCCAAGCGGGACAGGGCGGGCTGAAGCTTTCTTT. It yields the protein CASSPSGTGRAEAFF.

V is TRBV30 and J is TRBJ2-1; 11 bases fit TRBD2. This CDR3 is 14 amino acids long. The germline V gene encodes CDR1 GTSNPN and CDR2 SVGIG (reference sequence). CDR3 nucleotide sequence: TGTGCACTAGACGCGACTAGCGGGAATAATGAGCAGTTCTTC. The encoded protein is CALDATSGNNEQFF.

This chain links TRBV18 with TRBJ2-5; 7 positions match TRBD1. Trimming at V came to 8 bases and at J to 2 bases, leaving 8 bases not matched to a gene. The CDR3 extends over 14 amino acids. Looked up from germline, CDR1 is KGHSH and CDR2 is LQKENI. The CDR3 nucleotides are TGTGCCAGCAGGTATTTGGACAGGCAAGAGACCCAGTACTTC. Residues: CASRYLDRQETQYF.

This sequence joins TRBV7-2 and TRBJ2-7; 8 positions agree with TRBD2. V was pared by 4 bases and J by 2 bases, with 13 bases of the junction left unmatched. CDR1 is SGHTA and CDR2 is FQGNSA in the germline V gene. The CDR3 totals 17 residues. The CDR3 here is CASSSVPGLVPPYEQYF. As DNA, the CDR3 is TGTGCCAGCAGCTCGGTTCCGGGACTAGTCCCCCCCTACGAGCAGTACTTC.

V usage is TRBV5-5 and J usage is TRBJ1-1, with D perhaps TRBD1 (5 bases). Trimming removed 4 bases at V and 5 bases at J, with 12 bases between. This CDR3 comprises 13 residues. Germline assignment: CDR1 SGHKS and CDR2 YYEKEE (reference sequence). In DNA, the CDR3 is TGTGCCAGCAGCCCCTGGGGGGTAACTGAAGCTTTCTTT. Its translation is CASSPWGVTEAFF.

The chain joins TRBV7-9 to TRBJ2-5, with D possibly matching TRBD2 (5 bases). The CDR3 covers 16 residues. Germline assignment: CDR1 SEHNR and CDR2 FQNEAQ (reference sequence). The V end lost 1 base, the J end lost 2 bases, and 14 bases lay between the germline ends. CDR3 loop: CASSLDPGEGQETQYF. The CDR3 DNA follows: TGTGCCAGCAGCTTAGACCCCGGGGAAGGGCAAGAGACCCAGTACTTC.

The CDR3 sequence is CASSQGGYTEAFF. The CDR3 nucleotides read TGTGCCAGCTCCCAGGGGGGCTACACTGAAGCTTTCTTT. This chain uses TRBV18 with TRBJ1-1; TRBD1 agrees at 7 bases. J gave up 3 bases and V 6 bases, and 4 bases lay outside the gene matches. This CDR3 comprises 13 residues. CDR1 and CDR2 (germline): KGHSH, LQKENI.

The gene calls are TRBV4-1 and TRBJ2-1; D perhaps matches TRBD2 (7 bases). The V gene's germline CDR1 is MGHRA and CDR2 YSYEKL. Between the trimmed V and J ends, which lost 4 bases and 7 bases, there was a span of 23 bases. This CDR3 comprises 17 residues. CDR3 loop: CASSPSPLARRGNEQFF. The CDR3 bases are TGCGCCAGCAGCCCCTCCCCACTAGCGAGAAGGGGGAATGAGCAGTTCTTC.

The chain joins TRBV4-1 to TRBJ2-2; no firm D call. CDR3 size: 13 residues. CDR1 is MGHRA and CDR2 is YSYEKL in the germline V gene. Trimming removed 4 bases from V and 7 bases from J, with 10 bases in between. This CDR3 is CASSPDLFGELFF. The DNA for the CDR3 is TGCGCCAGCAGCCCCGACTTATTCGGGGAGCTGTTTTTT.

The CDR3 DNA sequence: TGTGCCAGCAGCTTAGACGGGGATTTTGGCTACACCTTC. This gives the protein CASSLDGDFGYTF. The rearrangement links TRBV7-9 to TRBJ1-2; D is undetermined. Trimming cost V 1 base and J 7 bases, with 10 bases left between them. The CDR3 consists of 13 residues. Germline CDR1 is SEHNR and CDR2 is FQNEAQ (reference sequence). Full variable domain (rest looked up from reference TRBV7-9 and TRBJ1-2): DTGVSQNPRHKITKRGQNVTFRCDPISEHNRLYWYRQTLGQGPEFLTYFQNEAQLEKSRLLSDRFSAERPKGSFSTLEIQRTEQGDSAMYLCASSLDGDFGYTFGSGTRLTVV.

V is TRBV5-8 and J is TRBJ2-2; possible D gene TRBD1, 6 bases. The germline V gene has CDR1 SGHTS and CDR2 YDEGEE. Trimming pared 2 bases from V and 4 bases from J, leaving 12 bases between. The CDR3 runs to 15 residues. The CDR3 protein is CASSLGGLSTGELFF. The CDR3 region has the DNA TGTGCCAGCAGCTTAGGGGGTTTGAGCACCGGGGAGCTGTTTTTT.

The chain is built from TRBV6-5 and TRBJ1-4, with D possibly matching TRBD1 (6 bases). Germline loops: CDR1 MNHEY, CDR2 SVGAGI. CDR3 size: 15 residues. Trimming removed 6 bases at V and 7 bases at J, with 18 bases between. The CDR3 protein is CASRGTTGMGEKLFF. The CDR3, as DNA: TGTGCCAGCAGGGGGACAACCGGAATGGGTGAAAAACTGTTTTTT.

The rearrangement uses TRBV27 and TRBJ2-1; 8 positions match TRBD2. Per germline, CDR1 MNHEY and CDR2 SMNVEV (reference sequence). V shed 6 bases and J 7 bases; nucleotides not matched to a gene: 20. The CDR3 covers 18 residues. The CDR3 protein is CASRLVSSGTRARNEQFF. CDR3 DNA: TGTGCCAGCAGACTAGTTAGTTCCGGGACTAGGGCCCGAAATGAGCAGTTCTTC.

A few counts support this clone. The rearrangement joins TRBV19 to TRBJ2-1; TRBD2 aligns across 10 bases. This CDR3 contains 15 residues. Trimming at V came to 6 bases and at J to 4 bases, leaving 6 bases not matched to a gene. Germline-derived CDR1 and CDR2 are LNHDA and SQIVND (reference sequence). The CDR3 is CASRKTSGRYNEQFF. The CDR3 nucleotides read TGTGCCAGTAGAAAGACTAGCGGGCGATACAATGAGCAGTTCTTC.

CDR3 region: CASRAGNSPLHF. In DNA form, the CDR3 reads TGTGCCAGCAGAGCGGGCAATTCACCCCTCCACTTT. J is TRBJ1-6 and V is TRBV6-5, with no clear D. The ends were cut back, 6 bases at V and 7 bases at J, with 7 bases in the middle. The germline CDR1 and CDR2 sequences are MNHEY and SVGAGI. The CDR3 is made up of 12 amino acids.

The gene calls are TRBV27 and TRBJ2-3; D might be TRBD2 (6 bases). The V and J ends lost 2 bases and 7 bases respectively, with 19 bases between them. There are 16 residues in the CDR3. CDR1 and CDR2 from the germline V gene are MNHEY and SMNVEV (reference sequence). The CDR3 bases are TGTGCCAGCAGTTTAGCGCAGGGACTCCCACCAAATACGCAGTATTTT. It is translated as CASSLAQGLPPNTQYF.

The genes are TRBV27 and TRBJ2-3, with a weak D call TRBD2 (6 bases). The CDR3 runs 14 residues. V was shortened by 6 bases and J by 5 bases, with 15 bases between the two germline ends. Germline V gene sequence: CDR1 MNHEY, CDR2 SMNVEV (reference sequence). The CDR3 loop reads CASRVMGGVDTQYF. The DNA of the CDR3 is TGTGCCAGCAGGGTCATGGGGGGAGTAGATACGCAGTATTTT.

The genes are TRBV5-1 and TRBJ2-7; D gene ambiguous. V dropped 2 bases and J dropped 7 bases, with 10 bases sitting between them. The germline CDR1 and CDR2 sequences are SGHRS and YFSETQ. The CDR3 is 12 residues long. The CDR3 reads CASSFMADEQYF. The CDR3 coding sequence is TGCGCCAGCAGCTTTATGGCAGATGAGCAGTACTTC.

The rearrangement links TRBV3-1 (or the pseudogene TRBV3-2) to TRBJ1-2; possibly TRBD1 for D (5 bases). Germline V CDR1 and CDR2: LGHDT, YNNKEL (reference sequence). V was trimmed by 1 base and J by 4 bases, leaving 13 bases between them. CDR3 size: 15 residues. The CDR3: CASSQGSTVPYGYTF. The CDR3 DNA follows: TGTGCCAGCAGCCAAGGGTCGACAGTACCCTATGGCTACACCTTC.